This is a list of T cell receptor beta chains from one sample in a study of cytomegalovirus exposure and HLA in healthy donors. The repertoire was sequenced with immunoSEQ multiplex PCR; TCRdb's copy has only in-frame clones and lacks some. The table lists fewer than 250,000 clones, roughly 79% of them singletons. The sequencing sample was made of PBMCs. These receptors originate from a woman under 30 in good health and CMV-seronegative. Each CDR3 is given with its conserved first and last residue. A D gene is named only where the DNA matches it firmly. Clone size is given for some rows only: seen once, a few or many times, or a class if the clone is expanded.

abundance	d_gene	v_gene	j_gene	CDR3aa	CDR3nt
NA	NA	TRBV2	TRBJ2-3	CASPQTLLRGATDTQYF	TGTGCCAGCCCACAGACCCTTCTACGGGGGGCCACAGATACGCAGTATTTT
NA	NA	TRBV27	TRBJ1-2	CASSATAKANYGYTF	TGTGCCAGCAGTGCGACAGCTAAAGCTAACTATGGCTACACCTTC
few	NA	TRBV2	TRBJ2-7	CASSDRGSSYEQYF	TGTGCCAGCAGTGACAGGGGTAGCTCCTACGAGCAGTACTTC
NA	TRBD2	TRBV6-1	TRBJ2-7	CASTSGRYEQYF	TGTGCCAGCACTAGCGGGAGGTACGAGCAGTACTTC
NA	TRBD2	TRBV19	TRBJ2-1	CASSLSGGARYEQFF	TGTGCCAGTAGTCTTAGCGGGGGGGCCCGATATGAGCAGTTCTTC
few	NA	TRBV5-4	TRBJ1-2	CASSLAGDGYTF	TGTGCCAGCAGCTTGGCGGGAGATGGCTACACCTTC
NA	NA	TRBV25-1	TRBJ2-7	CASSLPGRGAEQYF	TGTGCCAGCAGTTTGCCGGGACGGGGGGCCGAGCAGTACTTC
once	TRBD1	TRBV10-3	TRBJ2-1	CAISEDRVTYNEQFF	TGTGCCATCAGTGAGGACAGGGTAACCTACAATGAGCAGTTCTTC
NA	TRBD1	TRBV19	TRBJ1-4	CATEGAANEKLFF	TGTGCCACAGAGGGGGCGGCTAATGAAAAACTGTTTTTT
NA	NA	TRBV27	TRBJ2-3	CASSFDSVPNRATQYF	TGTGCCAGCAGTTTCGACAGTGTACCCAATCGGGCTACGCAGTATTTT
NA	NA	TRBV6-5	TRBJ1-2	CASSYEARENYGYTF	TGTGCCAGCAGTTACGAGGCTAGGGAGAACTATGGCTACACCTTC
NA	TRBD1	TRBV4-1	TRBJ2-1	CASSQEGQGRNEQFF	TGCGCCAGCAGCCAAGAGGGACAGGGCAGGAATGAGCAGTTCTTC
NA	TRBD1	TRBV28	TRBJ2-1	CASTPTVGQGGNEQFF	TGTGCCAGCACTCCTACCGTAGGACAGGGAGGCAATGAGCAGTTCTTC
NA	NA	TRBV4-1	TRBJ1-5	CASSRLLGQEENQPQHF	TGCGCCAGCAGCCGTCTCCTGGGACAAGAAGAGAATCAGCCCCAGCATTTT
NA	TRBD2	TRBV11-2	TRBJ2-5	CASSGTSGKQQETQYF	TGTGCCAGCAGCGGTACTAGCGGGAAACAACAAGAGACCCAGTACTTC
NA	TRBD2	TRBV7-2	TRBJ2-3	CASSLALAGGTDTQYF	TGTGCCAGCAGCCTAGCCCTAGCGGGGGGGACAGATACGCAGTATTTT
NA	NA	TRBV19	TRBJ1-5	CASSITHENQPQHF	TGTGCCAGTAGTATCACCCATGAGAATCAGCCCCAGCATTTT
few	TRBD1	TRBV7-9	TRBJ1-4	CASSLERTGGEKLFF	TGTGCCAGCAGCTTAGAGAGGACAGGAGGTGAAAAACTGTTTTTT
few	NA	TRBV9	TRBJ2-3	CASSVEGDTSTDTQYF	TGTGCCAGCAGCGTAGAGGGAGACACCAGCACAGATACGCAGTATTTT
NA	NA	TRBV29-1	TRBJ2-7	CSVQGHGPYEQYF	TGCAGCGTTCAGGGACATGGTCCCTACGAGCAGTACTTC
NA	TRBD2	TRBV5-4	TRBJ2-3	CASKTSGIGTDTQYF	TGTGCCAGCAAGACTAGCGGGATCGGCACAGATACGCAGTATTTT
NA	TRBD1	TRBV6-4	TRBJ2-3	CASSVGTGEADTQYF	TGTGCCAGCAGTGTTGGGACAGGGGAGGCAGATACGCAGTATTTT
NA	TRBD1	TRBV18	TRBJ1-1	CASSPLGQGAKAEAFF	TGTGCCAGCTCACCTTTGGGACAGGGGGCGAAGGCTGAAGCTTTCTTT
once	TRBD1	TRBV25-1	TRBJ1-4	CASSEYRQGASSNEKLFF	TGTGCCAGCAGTGAATACAGACAGGGGGCTTCGTCTAATGAAAAACTGTTTTTT
NA	TRBD1	TRBV11-2	TRBJ2-5	CASSLESGTELVVETQYF	TGTGCCAGCAGCTTGGAATCAGGGACAGAATTGGTTGTGGAGACCCAGTACTTC
NA	TRBD1	TRBV4-3	TRBJ1-2	CASNQADRGNYGYTF	TGCGCCAGCAACCAGGCCGACAGGGGGAACTATGGCTACACCTTC
NA	TRBD2	TRBV5-4	TRBJ2-5	CASSLMRGAQETQYF	TGTGCCAGCAGCTTGATGCGGGGGGCACAAGAGACCCAGTACTTC
NA	NA	TRBV7-2	TRBJ1-2	CASSSTGQRDF	TGTGCCAGCAGCTCGACAGGACAGCGAGACTTC